These 7 T cell receptor beta chains came from one sample sequenced in a study of T cells after yellow fever vaccination. TCRdb independently ran MiXCR on the 5' RACE reads; one entry per CDR3 protein. The sample records hundreds of thousands of distinct CDR3 sequences, roughly 22% being singletons. This specimen was PBMCs, taken about 21 days after the first yellow fever vaccination. The receptor set was obtained from a man aged 18 to 35 who received the YFV17D yellow fever vaccine.

This clonotype has more than one count but fewer than ten. The rearrangement uses TRBV7-2 and TRBJ1-5; D is uncertain. Germline loops: CDR1 SGHTA, CDR2 FQGNSA. This CDR3 is built from 14 residues. V lost 3 bases to trimming and J lost 4 bases, with 10 bases between them. CDR3: CASSFRFGNQPQHF. In nucleotides, the CDR3 is TGTGCCAGCAGCTTCCGGTTCGGGAATCAGCCCCAGCATTTT.

CDR3 in DNA: TGTGCCATAAGGGAGGCCGCTGAAGCTTTCTTT. This codes for CAIREAAEAFF. This chain joins TRBV10-3 and TRBJ1-1; D gene uncertain. The germline CDR1 and CDR2 sequences are ENHRY and SYGVKD. Trimming cost V 9 bases and J 6 bases, with 11 bases left between them. The CDR3 runs 11 residues.

The chain uses TRBV2 and TRBJ2-5; D possibly corresponds to TRBD1 (6 bases). Germline CDR1 and CDR2: SNHLY and FYNNEI. CDR3 length: 13 amino acids. V was pared by 6 bases and J by 0 bases, with 8 bases between. CDR3: CASRGQYQETQYF. In DNA, the CDR3 is TGTGCCAGCAGAGGACAGTACCAAGAGACCCAGTACTTC. The whole variable domain, filled in from reference TRBV2 and TRBJ2-5, reads EPEVTQTPSHQVTQMGQEVILRCVPISNHLYFYWYRQILGQKVEFLVSFYNNEISEKSEIFDDQFSVERPDGSNFTLKIRSTKLEDSAMYFCASRGQYQETQYFGPGTRLLVL.

This clonotype was seen only a few times. This chain connects TRBV7-8 to TRBJ2-1, with D possibly TRBD1 on 5 matching bases. Germline V gives CDR1 SGHVS, CDR2 FQNEAQ. V was clipped by 1 base and J by 4 bases, with 8 bases between them. This CDR3 contains 14 residues. In DNA, the CDR3 is TGTGCCAGCAGCTTAGTTAGGGGATACAATGAGCAGTTCTTC. Translation: CASSLVRGYNEQFF.

The CDR3, as DNA: TGTGCCAGCAGCTCCCCACAGCGAGATACGCAGTATTTT. Its protein product is CASSSPQRDTQYF. V is TRBV5-6 and J is TRBJ2-3; D ambiguous. Germline-derived CDR1 and CDR2 are SGHDT and YYEEEE. The CDR3 is made up of 13 amino acids. V lost 3 bases and J 5 bases, leaving 10 bases between the germline ends.

The gene calls are TRBV7-2 and TRBJ1-4; D call uncertain. The CDR3 is 15 residues long. With 4 bases removed from V and 4 bases from J, the gap between germline ends came to 13 bases. Germline values: CDR1 SGHTA, CDR2 FQGNSA. CDR3 bases: TGTGCCAGCAGCTCCCCGGGAGATCGTAATGAAAAACTGTTTTTT. Encoded protein: CASSSPGDRNEKLFF.

The chain joins TRBV6-1 to TRBJ2-7; D uncertain. Germline V lookup: CDR1 MNHNS, CDR2 SASEGT. This CDR3 comprises 13 residues. Trimming removed 0 bases at V and 0 bases at J, with 3 bases between. DNA for the CDR3: TGTGCCAGCAGTGAAGCGCCCTCCTACGAGCAGTACTTC. Its protein product is CASSEAPSYEQYF.